This is a list of T cell receptor beta chains from one sample in a study of blood T cell repertoires in COVID-19. Clones were read by immunoSEQ multiplex PCR, and TCRdb kept only the in-frame ones, dropping some. The sample includes some 100,000 clones, approximately 80% seen only once; the top ten take around 15%. The sequencing input was peripheral blood. Every receptor here comes from a human donor in a cohort sampled during active COVID-19. The CDR3 runs from the conserved cysteine through the conserved F or W. The D gene is left open where the match is weak. The size entry is marked missing in some rows and otherwise reads once, few, many or a size class.

>TRBV9|.|TRBJ2-7|TRBD2
CASSASGPISYEQYF
TGTGCCAGCAGCGCTAGCGGTCCGATCTCCTACGAGCAGTACTTC
>TRBV7-9|once|TRBJ1-1|.
CASSFRQAGEAFF
TGTGCCAGCAGCTTTAGACAGGCAGGGGAAGCTTTCTTT
>TRBV5-6|.|TRBJ1-1|.
CASSVDRFREAFF
TGTGCCAGCAGCGTGGACAGATTCCGTGAAGCTTTCTTT
>TRBV5-1|.|TRBJ2-3|TRBD2
CASSPPTLAGLDTQYF
TGCGCCAGCAGCCCACCGACTTTAGCGGGGCTGGATACGCAGTATTTT
>TRBV18|.|TRBJ1-2|.
CATPLDLGGGYGYTF
TGTGCCACCCCCCTCGACCTTGGGGGAGGCTATGGCTACACCTTC
>TRBV19|few|TRBJ2-3|TRBD2
CASSIAHASGGITDTQYF
TGTGCCAGTAGTATAGCGCATGCTAGCGGGGGCATCACAGATACGCAGTATTTT
>TRBV28|.|TRBJ1-1|.
CASSPLIQRGNTEAFF
TGTGCCAGCAGTCCCTTAATCCAAAGGGGGAACACTGAAGCTTTCTTT
>TRBV24-1|.|TRBJ1-5|TRBD1
CATSDSRQGDNQPQHF
TGTGCCACCAGTGATTCAAGACAGGGGGACAATCAGCCCCAGCATTTT
>TRBV5-5|.|TRBJ2-1|TRBD1
CASSSRQGVGEQFF
TGTGCCAGCAGCTCGAGACAGGGGGTTGGTGAGCAGTTCTTC
>TRBV4-2|.|TRBJ2-7|.
CASSQATAESYEQYF
TGTGCCAGCAGCCAAGCCACGGCGGAATCCTACGAGCAGTACTTC
>TRBV27|.|TRBJ2-7|.
CASSPKVSGMGEQYF
TGTGCCAGCAGTCCCAAGGTGTCAGGGATGGGAGAGCAGTACTTC
>TRBV19|.|TRBJ1-2|TRBD1
CASLSPVGDRLGDGYTF
TGTGCCAGTCTGAGCCCGGTGGGGGACAGACTGGGCGATGGCTACACCTTC
>TRBV5-1|.|TRBJ2-7|TRBD1
CASSAGTGIIEQYF
TGCGCCAGCAGCGCCGGGACAGGGATCATCGAGCAGTACTTC
>TRBV21-1|.|TRBJ2-1|.
CASSNERYNEQFF
TGTGCCAGCAGCAATGAGAGATACAATGAGCAGTTCTTC
>TRBV3-1/TRBV3-2|.|TRBJ1-5|.
CASSQGTGGRPQHF
TGTGCCAGCAGCCAGGGGACGGGGGGGAGGCCCCAGCATTTT